This T cell receptor (beta chain) was sequenced in a study of blood T cell repertoires in COVID-19. CDR1 and CDR2 (germline): MNHEY, SMNVEV (reference sequence). V was cut by 5 bases and J by 9 bases, with 11 bases left in between. CDR3 length: 12 amino acids. Sequencing used immunoSEQ multiplex PCR; TCRdb keeps in-frame clones, though not all of them. The sample gives 220,000 or so clones, around 89% of which show up once; roughly 3.7% is in the top ten. This TCR was sampled from a woman aged 18 to 35 in a cohort exposed to, infected with or recovered from COVID-19 (not recorded which). The rearrangement uses TRBV27 and TRBJ1-5; possible D gene TRBD1, 6 bases. Sequencing used PBMCs or T cells enriched from blood (not recorded which). Written as DNA, the CDR3 is TGTGCCAGCAGTCCCTGGGGGCGGCCCCAGCATTTT. Translating it yields CASSPWGRPQHF.